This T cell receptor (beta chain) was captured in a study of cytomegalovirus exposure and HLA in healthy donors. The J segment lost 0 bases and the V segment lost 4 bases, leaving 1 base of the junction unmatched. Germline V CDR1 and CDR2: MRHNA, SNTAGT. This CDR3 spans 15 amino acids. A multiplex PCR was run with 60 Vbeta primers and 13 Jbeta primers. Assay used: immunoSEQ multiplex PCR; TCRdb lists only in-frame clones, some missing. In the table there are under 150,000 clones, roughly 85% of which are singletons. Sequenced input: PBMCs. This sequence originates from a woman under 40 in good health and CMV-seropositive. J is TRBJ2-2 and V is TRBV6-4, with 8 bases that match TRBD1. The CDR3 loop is CASSVQGANTGELFF. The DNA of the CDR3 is TGTGCCAGCAGTGTACAGGGGGCGAACACCGGGGAGCTGTTTTTT.